The 31 T cell receptor beta chains reported below all come from one sample, sequenced in a study of cytomegalovirus exposure and HLA in healthy donors. Primers for the PCR totalled 60 Vbeta and 13 Jbeta. Measured with immunoSEQ multiplex PCR; TCRdb has only the in-frame clones, and not every one. The sample has 100,000 to 150,000 clones, 73% seen once. The sample taken for sequencing was PBMCs. The receptors shown here come from a man between 60 and 75 years old in good health and CMV-seropositive.

The chain employs TRBV5-1 and TRBJ2-1; 10 nucleotides line up with TRBD1. The CDR3 has 14 residues. Trimming removed 0 bases from V and 6 bases from J; junction bases left unmatched: 0. From germline, CDR1 is SGHRS and CDR2 YFSETQ. CDR3 sequence: CASSLGQGANEQFF. The CDR3, as DNA: TGCGCCAGCAGCTTGGGACAGGGGGCCAATGAGCAGTTCTTC.

This clone was seen a handful of times. The chain joins TRBV29-1 to TRBJ2-3, with a tentative D call TRBD1 (6 bases). This CDR3 spans 16 amino acids. V was clipped by 4 bases and J by 2 bases, with 19 bases between them. Germline V gene data show CDR1 as SQVTM and CDR2 as ANQGSEA. The CDR3 DNA is TGCAGCGTTGGGGGGCGGATTGAACGACACACAGATACGCAGTATTTT. Translation gives CSVGGRIERHTDTQYF.

The chain recombines TRBV7-2 with TRBJ1-5; 7 bases map to TRBD1. This CDR3 has 16 residues. The V gene's germline CDR1 is SGHTA and CDR2 FQGNSA. J gave up 3 bases and V 5 bases, and 10 bases lay outside the gene matches. The CDR3 DNA sequence: TGTGCCAGCAGCATGTTGACAGGGAATCCCAATCAGCCCCAGCATTTT. Its protein is CASSMLTGNPNQPQHF.

This chain joins TRBV7-8 and TRBJ2-5, with 10 positions matching TRBD2. After removal of 5 bases from V and 11 bases from J, the junction contained 14 bases not matched to a gene. Germline-derived CDR1 and CDR2 are SGHVS and FQNEAQ. The CDR3 has 15 residues. The DNA of the CDR3 is TGTGCCAGCAGCCCACGGCGGACTAGCGGCCCCTGGCAGTACTTC. As protein: CASSPRRTSGPWQYF. Variable domain in full (rest from reference TRBV7-8 and TRBJ2-5): GAGVSQSPRYKVAKRGQDVALRCDPISGHVSLFWYQQALGQGPEFLTYFQNEAQLDKSGLPSDRFFAERPEGSVSTLKIQRTQQEDSAVYLCASSPRRTSGPWQYFGPGTRLLVL.

The rearrangement links TRBV2 to TRBJ1-1; 8 bases agree with TRBD1. J lost 5 bases, V lost 3 bases, and 2 bases had no gene match. The CDR3 is 13 amino acids. The germline V gene encodes CDR1 SNHLY and CDR2 FYNNEI. CDR3: CASSDRGLTEAFF. The DNA for the CDR3 is TGTGCCAGCAGTGACAGGGGGCTAACTGAAGCTTTCTTT.

The chain joins TRBV5-1 to TRBJ2-3; D not resolved. The CDR3 is made up of 15 amino acids. V gave up 5 bases and J gave up 2 bases, with 15 bases separating them. Germline CDR1 reads SGHRS; CDR2 reads YFSETQ. CDR3 coding DNA: TGCGCCAGCAGGGAGCAGTATTCCCTCACAGATACGCAGTATTTT. This sequence encodes CASREQYSLTDTQYF.

V and J are TRBV5-1 and TRBJ2-7; 8 bases are shared with TRBD2. The length of the CDR3 is 13 residues. Per germline, CDR1 SGHRS and CDR2 YFSETQ. V lost 1 base, J lost 3 bases, and 0 bases stayed unmatched. CDR3 sequence reads: CASSLRGGYEQYF. CDR3 nucleotide sequence: TGCGCCAGCAGCTTGCGGGGGGGCTACGAGCAGTACTTC.

The rearrangement links TRBV28 to TRBJ2-3; D may be TRBD2 (6 bases). This CDR3 comprises 18 residues. The germline CDR1 and CDR2 sequences are MDHEN and SYDVKM. Trimming left V 4 bases short and J 4 bases short, with 24 bases between. The CDR3 here is CASSWDGSLTSTADTQYF. CDR3 sequence (DNA): TGTGCCAGCAGTTGGGATGGCTCGCTGACTAGTACCGCAGATACGCAGTATTTT.

In its sample, this clone was seen once. V gene TRBV5-1 combines with J gene TRBJ2-3; 9 bases are shared with TRBD1. V trimming: 4 bases; J trimming: 6 bases; junction bases outside the gene matches: 12. Germline-derived CDR1 and CDR2 are SGHRS and YFSETQ. The CDR3 consists of 16 residues. CDR3: CASSTQPGQGSDTQYF. The CDR3 region has the DNA TGCGCCAGCAGCACACAGCCCGGACAGGGGTCCGATACGCAGTATTTT. Together with reference TRBV5-1 and TRBJ2-3, the CDR3 gives the full variable domain: KAGVTQTPRYLIKTRGQQVTLSCSPISGHRSVSWYQQTPGQGLQFLFEYFSETQRNKGNFPGRFSGRQFSNSRSEMNVSTLELGDSALYLCASSTQPGQGSDTQYFGPGTRLTVL.

The gene calls are TRBV5-8 and TRBJ2-1; the match to TRBD2 covers 11 bases. The V segment lost 4 bases and the J segment 9 bases; nucleotides outside the gene matches: 12. Germline CDR1 reads SGHTS; CDR2 reads YDEGEE. This CDR3 contains 16 residues. CDR3 bases: TGTGCCAGCAGCCCCACAACTAGCGGGGGCAGCAGTGAGCAGTTCTTC. Translating gives CASSPTTSGGSSEQFF. Based on the CDR3 plus reference TRBV5-8 and TRBJ2-1, the full variable domain is EAGVTQSPTHLIKTRGQQATLRCSPISGHTSVYWYQQALGLGLQFLLWYDEGEERNRGNFPPRFSGRQFPNYSSELNVNALELEDSALYLCASSPTTSGGSSEQFFGPGTRLTVL.

The rearrangement links TRBV9 to TRBJ2-7; possible D gene TRBD2, 6 bases. Germline V gives CDR1 SGDLS, CDR2 YYNGEE. V lost 0 bases, J lost 2 bases, and 12 bases lay in between. The CDR3 extends over 15 amino acids. The CDR3 protein is CASSVGGGAPYEQYF. CDR3 nucleotides: TGTGCCAGCAGCGTAGGAGGAGGGGCTCCCTACGAGCAGTACTTC.

A single count supports this clone. This chain links TRBV5-6 with TRBJ1-5; 8 bases map to TRBD1. Losses at the gene ends were 4 bases for V and 3 bases for J; bases not matched to a gene: 9. The germline CDR1 and CDR2 sequences are SGHDT and YYEEEE. The CDR3 has 16 amino acids. The CDR3 spells CASSAFLDRDNQPQHF. In DNA, the CDR3 is TGTGCCAGCAGCGCGTTTTTGGACAGGGACAATCAGCCCCAGCATTTT. The full variable domain, its missing parts supplied by reference TRBV5-6 and TRBJ1-5, is DAGVTQSPTHLIKTRGQQVTLRCSPKSGHDTVSWYQQALGQGPQFIFQYYEEEERQRGNFPDRFSGHQFPNYSSELNVNALLLGDSALYLCASSAFLDRDNQPQHFGDGTRLSIL.

This clone was seen only a few times. The chain recombines TRBV2 with TRBJ2-2; D perhaps matches TRBD2 (7 bases). The V and J ends lost 8 bases and 4 bases respectively, with 20 bases between them. This CDR3 contains 16 residues. Germline V gene sequence: CDR1 SNHLY, CDR2 FYNNEI. CDR3 coding DNA: TGTGCCAGCCGAACGGCGTGGGGGGGCTTCACCGGGGAGCTGTTTTTT. Translating gives CASRTAWGGFTGELFF.

This chain connects TRBV2 to TRBJ1-1; possibly TRBD1 for D (5 bases). Between the trimmed V and J ends, which lost 5 bases and 2 bases, there was a span of 9 bases. The CDR3 contains 13 residues. The germline gives CDR1 SNHLY, CDR2 FYNNEI. The DNA for the CDR3 is TGTGCCAGCAGTATGACAGTTAACACTGAAGCTTTCTTT. The encoded protein is CASSMTVNTEAFF.

This clone was counted between two and nine times. This chain connects TRBV7-9 to TRBJ1-3; 9 bases fit TRBD1. This CDR3 has 15 amino acids. J lost 4 bases, V lost 5 bases, and 6 bases had no gene match. Looked up from germline, CDR1 is SEHNR and CDR2 is FQNEAQ (reference sequence). CDR3 amino acids: CASSAGQGRGNTIYF. The CDR3 DNA reads TGTGCCAGCAGCGCGGGACAGGGAAGGGGAAACACCATATATTTT.

This chain connects TRBV5-4 to TRBJ1-2, with 9 bases matching TRBD1. Unmatched junction bases numbered 10, after V lost 2 bases and J lost 8 bases. The CDR3 is made up of 15 amino acids. CDR1 is SGHNT and CDR2 is YYREEE in the germline V gene (reference sequence). For the CDR3, the DNA is TGTGCCAGCAGCTTTTTAGGGACAGGGCACGAGGGCTACACCTTC. As protein: CASSFLGTGHEGYTF.

The chain combines TRBV2 with TRBJ1-3; weak D call: TRBD1 (5 bases). Germline V gene sequence: CDR1 SNHLY, CDR2 FYNNEI. The CDR3 consists of 17 residues. V shed 5 bases and J shed 4 bases, with 21 bases lying between them. CDR3 sequence reads: CASSHPRGFRGGNTIYF. The CDR3 bases are TGTGCCAGCAGTCACCCACGTGGGTTCCGGGGGGGAAACACCATATATTTT.

The sample holds one count of this clone. The V gene is TRBV5-1, the J gene TRBJ2-6; 8 bases map to TRBD1. After removal of 0 bases from V and 12 bases from J, the junction contained 8 bases not matched to a gene. The CDR3 covers 15 residues. CDR1 SGHRS and CDR2 YFSETQ come from the germline V gene. This CDR3 reads CASSLVTGERGVLTF. In DNA, the CDR3 is TGCGCCAGCAGCTTGGTGACAGGGGAGAGGGGCGTCCTGACTTTC.

The chain combines TRBV14 with TRBJ1-5; 12 nucleotides agree with TRBD1. The V and J ends lost 0 bases and 6 bases, in that order; junction bases with no gene match: 9. The CDR3 contains 18 residues. The germline V gene has CDR1 SGHDN and CDR2 FVKESK. The CDR3 nucleotides are TGTGCCAGCAGCCAAGAAATTGCCGGGACAGGGGGCGTTCAGCCCCAGCATTTT. It encodes CASSQEIAGTGGVQPQHF.

The rearrangement uses TRBV6-5 and TRBJ1-2; 7 bases are a match to TRBD1. This CDR3 contains 14 residues. Germline V gene lookup returns CDR1 MNHEY and CDR2 SVGAGI. The ends lost 5 bases at V and 14 bases at J; junction bases unmatched: 17. CDR3 residues: CASSHPGTAGVRTF. The CDR3 DNA reads as TGTGCCAGCAGTCACCCCGGGACAGCTGGGGTAAGGACCTTC.

V and J are TRBV30 and TRBJ1-2; unclear D gene. Germline-derived CDR1 and CDR2 are GTSNPN and SVGIG (reference sequence). V was pared by 0 bases and J by 8 bases, with 10 bases between. The CDR3 is made up of 12 amino acids. CDR3 region: CAWSVWPRGYTF. CDR3 coding DNA: TGTGCCTGGAGTGTTTGGCCGCGGGGCTACACCTTC. The full variable domain, rest sourced from reference TRBV30 and TRBJ1-2, is SQTIHQWPATLVQPVGSPLSLECTVEGTSNPNLYWYRQAAGRGLQLLFYSVGIGQISSEVPQNLSASRPQDRQFILSSKKLLLSDSGFYLCAWSVWPRGYTFGSGTRLTVV.

V and J are TRBV6-1 and TRBJ1-2, with 7 nucleotides matching TRBD1. Germline V gene sequence: CDR1 MNHNS, CDR2 SASEGT. V shed 5 bases and J 4 bases; nucleotides not matched to a gene: 7. The CDR3 has 14 amino acids. CDR3 DNA: TGTGCCAGCAGTACGACAGGGCGAGGCTATGGCTACACCTTC. This encodes CASSTTGRGYGYTF.

This chain uses TRBV6-1 with TRBJ2-3, with D unresolved. With 5 bases removed from V and 1 base from J, the gap between germline ends came to 10 bases. The length of the CDR3 is 14 residues. Per the germline V gene, CDR1 is MNHNS and CDR2 is SASEGT. The CDR3 spells CASSSGAGTDTQYF. Written as DNA, the CDR3 is TGTGCCAGCAGTTCCGGTGCGGGCACAGATACGCAGTATTTT.

CDR3 nucleotide sequence: TGTGCCAGCAGTGGGGCCACAGGGGGACTCCCAGAAAAACTGTTTTTT. This gives the protein CASSGATGGLPEKLFF. V usage is TRBV2 and J usage is TRBJ1-4; 8 bases are shared with TRBD1. V lost 4 bases, J lost 8 bases, and 12 bases stayed unmatched. Germline V gene sequence: CDR1 SNHLY, CDR2 FYNNEI. This CDR3 contains 16 residues.

The chain employs TRBV6-6 and TRBJ1-2; D perhaps matches TRBD1 (6 bases). Trimming pared 7 bases from V and 3 bases from J, leaving 21 bases between. The CDR3 totals 16 residues. The germline V gene has CDR1 MNHNY and CDR2 SVGAGI (reference sequence). The CDR3 nucleotides read TGTGCCAGCAACCCGACAGGCCTTACCAGGGACTATGGCTACACCTTC. It codes for CASNPTGLTRDYGYTF.

This clone occurred once. V usage is TRBV18 and J usage is TRBJ1-2, with 7 bases aligning to TRBD1. Germline V gene sequence: CDR1 KGHSH, CDR2 LQKENI. This CDR3 has 14 amino acids. V lost 3 bases, J lost 6 bases, and 7 bases stayed unmatched. This chain's CDR3 is CASSPRDRVDGYTF. The CDR3 nucleotides are TGTGCCAGCTCACCTCGAGACAGGGTCGATGGCTACACCTTC.

This clone is a singleton in its sample. CDR3 coding DNA: TGTGCCAGCAGAGACAGGGGCTACGAGCAGTACTTC. Its protein product is CASRDRGYEQYF. This sequence joins TRBV2 and TRBJ2-7, with 8 bases fitting TRBD1. This CDR3 region has 12 residues. The V and J ends lost 6 bases and 3 bases, in that order; junction bases with no gene match: 1. Germline lookup yields CDR1 SNHLY and CDR2 FYNNEI. The whole variable domain, filled in from reference TRBV2 and TRBJ2-7, reads EPEVTQTPSHQVTQMGQEVILRCVPISNHLYFYWYRQILGQKVEFLVSFYNNEISEKSEIFDDQFSVERPDGSNFTLKIRSTKLEDSAMYFCASRDRGYEQYFGPGTRLTVT.

This clone has ten or more counts. The chain joins TRBV6-5 to TRBJ1-6; 7 bases align to TRBD1. The CDR3 consists of 14 residues. The germline CDR1 and CDR2 sequences are MNHEY and SVGAGI. V lost 6 bases, J lost 14 bases, and 13 bases stayed unmatched. The CDR3 bases are TGTGCCAGCAGGGTAGACAGGGAAGTTCGAACCCTCCACTTT. Translated, it gives CASRVDREVRTLHF.

The CDR3 DNA reads as TGTGCCAGTAGTGTAAACATGAACACTGAAGCTTTCTTT. Protein: CASSVNMNTEAFF. V is TRBV19 and J is TRBJ1-1; D call uncertain. The CDR3 loop spans 13 amino acids. V lost 5 bases to trimming and J lost 0 bases, with 7 bases between them. Germline CDR1 is LNHDA and CDR2 is SQIVND (reference sequence).

The rearrangement links TRBV18 to TRBJ1-2, with D unresolved. Germline values: CDR1 KGHSH, CDR2 LQKENI. The CDR3 has 13 amino acids. Trimming cost V 2 bases and J 6 bases, with 10 bases left between them. The CDR3 is CASSPLPGDGYTF. Written as DNA, the CDR3 is TGTGCCAGCTCACCATTGCCCGGAGATGGCTACACCTTC.

J is TRBJ1-2 and V is TRBV10-3; TRBD1 agrees at 9 bases. Germline assignment: CDR1 ENHRY and CDR2 SYGVKD. Trimming cost V 0 bases and J 4 bases; bases outside gene matches: 6. The CDR3 sequence is 16 residues long. The DNA of the CDR3 is TGTGCCATCAGTGAGTCGCGGACAGGGGATACCTATGGCTACACCTTC. Protein: CAISESRTGDTYGYTF.